This T cell receptor beta chain derives from a study of blood T cell repertoires in COVID-19. Study details: Acute-phase and convalescent COVID-19 samples originated in the United States, Italy and Spain. Nucleic acid was either cDNA or gDNA, and it came from T cells, B-cell-depleted T cells, or PBMCs.

Original processing notes: By means of reference gene primer amplification, nucleated cell counts were estimated. Profiling relied on immunoSEQ multiplex PCR, and the TCRdb table lists in-frame clones only, not all of them. The V and J calls and clone size were taken over from that table, and D and trimming were inferred from the DNA. The sample contains around 85,000 clones, about 82% of which appear only once. Trimming took 5 bases from V and 7 from J, leaving 17 bases between them. Germline V CDR1 and CDR2: SGHVS, FNYEAQ. The CDR3 runs to 15 residues. The chain combines TRBV7-6 with TRBJ1-4; weak D call: TRBD1 (6 bases). The receptor was derived from a man between 45 and 60 years old with active COVID-19. Sequencing was performed on peripheral blood. CDR3 amino acids: CASSPPGGAAEKLFF. The CDR3 coding sequence is TGTGCCAGCAGCCCACCGGGGGGCGCGGCTGAAAAACTGTTTTTT. Full variable domain (rest looked up from reference TRBV7-6 and TRBJ1-4): GAGVSQSPRYKVTKRGQDVALRCDPISGHVSLYWYRQALGQGPEFLTYFNYEAQQDKSGLPNDRFSAERPEGSISTLTIQRTEQRDSAMYRCASSPPGGAAEKLFFGSGTQLSVL.